Each of the 9 T cell receptor beta chains below was sequenced from the same sample in a study of T-cell reconstitution after alpha-beta-depleted transplantation in children. For TCRbeta, the library was prepared with unique molecular identifiers. One entry per CDR3 protein results from TCRdb running MiXCR on the PCR reads. The sample includes 200,000 to 250,000 distinct CDR3 sequences, approximately 8.4% seen only once; the top ten take under 40%. The sample consisted of PBMCs, mostly from graft donor cells, taken 360 days after TCRalphabeta/CD19-depleted stem cell transplant. The receptors stem from a male patient aged 2 to 10 who had a stem cell transplant for acute myeloid leukemia, so the T cells may come from the graft donor.

This clonotype was seen at least ten times. The chain couples TRBV12-3 or TRBV12-4 to TRBJ2-5, with D possibly being TRBD1 (5 bases). V dropped 3 bases and J dropped 0 bases, with 8 bases sitting between them. The CDR3 runs to 14 residues. The CDR3 sequence is CASSLTAYQETQYF. CDR3 nucleotides: TGTGCCAGCAGTTTGACAGCCTACCAAGAGACCCAGTACTTC.

V and J are TRBV29-1 and TRBJ2-5, with a tentative D call TRBD1 (5 bases). Looked up from germline, CDR1 is SQVTM and CDR2 is ANQGSEA. CDR3 length equals 13 residues. V lost 7 bases, J lost 4 bases, and 16 bases lay in between. DNA for the CDR3: TGCAGCGCCGAGCGTCTAAGGGGAGAGACCCAGTACTTC. This sequence encodes CSAERLRGETQYF.

The rearrangement uses TRBV20-1 and TRBJ2-5; D is unresolved. Germline-derived CDR1 and CDR2 are DFQATT and SNEGSKA (reference sequence). V dropped 6 bases and J dropped 5 bases, with 19 bases sitting between them. There are 14 residues in the CDR3. For the CDR3, the DNA is TGCAGTGCAACCTCAGTGGAAGTACCGGAGACCCAGTACTTC. The encoded protein is CSATSVEVPETQYF.

This clonotype has just a few counts. An end of the junction differs from the germline gene, which may be a read error. The chain has TRBV7-7 and TRBJ2-5; weak D call: TRBD2 (5 bases). CDR1 SSHAT and CDR2 FNYEAQ come from the germline V gene (reference sequence). The CDR3 contains 13 residues. CDR3 residues: CASSPGFQETQYF. In nucleotides, the CDR3 is TGTGCTAGCAGTCCGGGGTTCCAAGAGACCCAGTACTTC.

This clonotype was seen repeatedly, ten times or more. This rearrangement joins TRBV12-3 or TRBV12-4 to TRBJ2-1; the match to TRBD2 covers 8 bases. This CDR3 spans 14 amino acids. V shed 5 bases and J 3 bases; nucleotides not matched to a gene: 3. In DNA form, the CDR3 reads TGTGCCAGCAGTGGGACTAGTCTCTACAATGAGCAGTTCTTC. As protein: CASSGTSLYNEQFF.

The chain carries TRBV4-2 and TRBJ2-1; TRBD2 aligns across 8 bases. The CDR3 extends over 20 amino acids. The germline V gene has CDR1 LGHNA and CDR2 YNFKEQ. V lost 4 bases to trimming and J lost 0 bases; unmatched junction nucleotides: 17. The DNA for the CDR3 is TGTGCCAGCAGCCTGTCTGCGGGGGGTAACCTCCTGTTCTCCTACAATGAGCAGTTCTTC. Protein sequence: CASSLSAGGNLLFSYNEQFF.

This clonotype has a count of ten or more. The chain joins TRBV12-5 to TRBJ2-3, with D tentatively TRBD1 (5 bases). The CDR3 runs 14 residues. Deletions cut 6 bases from V and 0 bases from J, with 10 bases between. Germline lookup yields CDR1 LGHNT and CDR2 FRNRAP. The CDR3 coding sequence is TGTGCTAGTGGCTTGACAGCTAGCACAGATACGCAGTATTTT. The encoded protein is CASGLTASTDTQYF.

This clonotype was seen a handful of times. In DNA form, the CDR3 reads TGCGCCAGCAGCCCGGGGGGCTGGATTATACTCCACACCGGGGAGCTGTTTTTT. Translation: CASSPGGWIILHTGELFF. The chain has TRBV5-1 and TRBJ2-2; D is perhaps TRBD2 (7 bases). CDR1 SGHRS and CDR2 YFSETQ come from the germline V gene. Trimming removed 4 bases at V and 3 bases at J, with 22 bases between. The CDR3 totals 18 residues.

In this sample, this clonotype turned up a few times. This CDR3 reads CASSPRNGDTQYF. The CDR3 nucleotides read TGTGCCAGCAGTCCCCGGAATGGAGATACGCAGTATTTT. The chain links TRBV12-3 or TRBV12-4 to TRBJ2-3; D is ambiguous. The CDR3 covers 13 residues. Trimming took off 5 bases at V and 5 bases at J, with 11 bases between the two ends.